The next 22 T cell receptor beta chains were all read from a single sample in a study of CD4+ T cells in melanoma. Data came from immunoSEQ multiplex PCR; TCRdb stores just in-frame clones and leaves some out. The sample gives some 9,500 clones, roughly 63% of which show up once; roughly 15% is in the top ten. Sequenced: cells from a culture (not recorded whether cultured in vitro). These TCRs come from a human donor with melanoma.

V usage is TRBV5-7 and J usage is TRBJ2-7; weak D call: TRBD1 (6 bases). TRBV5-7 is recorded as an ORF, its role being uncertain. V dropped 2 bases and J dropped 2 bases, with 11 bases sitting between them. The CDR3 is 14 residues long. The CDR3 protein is CASSFMDSPYEQYF. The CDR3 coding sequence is TGTGCCAGCAGCTTCATGGACAGTCCCTACGAGCAGTACTTC.

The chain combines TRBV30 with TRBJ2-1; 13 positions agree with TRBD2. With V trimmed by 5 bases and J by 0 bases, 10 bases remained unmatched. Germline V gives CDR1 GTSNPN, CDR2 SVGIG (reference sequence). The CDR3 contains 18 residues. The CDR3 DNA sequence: TGTGCCTGGGGGACTAGCGGGGAGGGGACGAGCTCCTACAATGAGCAGTTCTTC. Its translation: CAWGTSGEGTSSYNEQFF. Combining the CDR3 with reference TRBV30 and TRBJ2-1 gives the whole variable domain SQTIHQWPATLVQPVGSPLSLECTVEGTSNPNLYWYRQAAGRGLQLLFYSVGIGQISSEVPQNLSASRPQDRQFILSSKKLLLSDSGFYLCAWGTSGEGTSSYNEQFFGPGTRLTVL.

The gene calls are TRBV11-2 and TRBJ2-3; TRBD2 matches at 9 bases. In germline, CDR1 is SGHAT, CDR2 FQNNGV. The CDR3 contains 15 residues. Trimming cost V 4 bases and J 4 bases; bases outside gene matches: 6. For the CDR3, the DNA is TGTGCCAGCAGCTCGCCGGGACTAGCATCAGATACGCAGTATTTT. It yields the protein CASSSPGLASDTQYF.

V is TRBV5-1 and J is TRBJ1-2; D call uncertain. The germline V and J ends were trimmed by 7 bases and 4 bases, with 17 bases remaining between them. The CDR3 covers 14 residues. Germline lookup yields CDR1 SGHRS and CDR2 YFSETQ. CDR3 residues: CASRPYGQAYGYTF. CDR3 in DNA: TGCGCCAGCCGGCCCTATGGGCAGGCCTATGGCTACACCTTC.

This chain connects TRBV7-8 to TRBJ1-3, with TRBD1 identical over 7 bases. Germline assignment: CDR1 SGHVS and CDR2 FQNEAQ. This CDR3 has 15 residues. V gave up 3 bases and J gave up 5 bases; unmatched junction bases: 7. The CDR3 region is CASSFQTGQRNTIYF. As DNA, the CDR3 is TGTGCCAGCAGCTTTCAGACAGGGCAAAGAAACACCATATATTTT.

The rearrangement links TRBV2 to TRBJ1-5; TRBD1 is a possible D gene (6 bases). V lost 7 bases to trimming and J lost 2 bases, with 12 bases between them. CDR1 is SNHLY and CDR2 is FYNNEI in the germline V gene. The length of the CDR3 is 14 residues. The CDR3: CASKGPGGNQPQHF. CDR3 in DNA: TGTGCCAGCAAAGGGCCAGGGGGCAATCAGCCCCAGCATTTT.

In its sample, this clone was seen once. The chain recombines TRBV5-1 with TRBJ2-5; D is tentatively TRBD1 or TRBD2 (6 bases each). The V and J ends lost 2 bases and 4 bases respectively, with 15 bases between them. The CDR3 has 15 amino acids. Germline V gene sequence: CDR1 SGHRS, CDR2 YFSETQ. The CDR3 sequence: CASSLGGGLAETQYF. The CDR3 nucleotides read TGCGCCAGCAGCTTAGGAGGGGGACTCGCAGAGACCCAGTACTTC. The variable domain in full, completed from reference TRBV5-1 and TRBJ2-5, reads KAGVTQTPRYLIKTRGQQVTLSCSPISGHRSVSWYQQTPGQGLQFLFEYFSETQRNKGNFPGRFSGRQFSNSRSEMNVSTLELGDSALYLCASSLGGGLAETQYFGPGTRLLVL.

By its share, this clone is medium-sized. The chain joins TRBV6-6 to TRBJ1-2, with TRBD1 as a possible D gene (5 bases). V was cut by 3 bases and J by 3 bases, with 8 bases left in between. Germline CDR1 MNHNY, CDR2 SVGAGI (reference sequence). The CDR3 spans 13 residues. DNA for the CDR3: TGTGCCAGCAGTTATCAGGGTGACTATGGCTACACCTTC. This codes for CASSYQGDYGYTF.

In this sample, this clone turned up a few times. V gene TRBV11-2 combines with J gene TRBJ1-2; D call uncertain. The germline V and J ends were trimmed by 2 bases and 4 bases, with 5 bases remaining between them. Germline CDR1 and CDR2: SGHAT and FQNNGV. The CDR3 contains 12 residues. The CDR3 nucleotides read TGTGCCAGCAGCTTAATGGGCTATGGCTACACCTTC. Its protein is CASSLMGYGYTF.

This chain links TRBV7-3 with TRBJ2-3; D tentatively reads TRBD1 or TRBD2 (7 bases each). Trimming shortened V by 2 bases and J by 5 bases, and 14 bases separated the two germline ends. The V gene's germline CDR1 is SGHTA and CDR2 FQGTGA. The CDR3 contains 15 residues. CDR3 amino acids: CASSLSPGGGDTQYF. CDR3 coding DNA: TGTGCCAGCAGCTTATCGCCAGGGGGGGGAGATACGCAGTATTTT.

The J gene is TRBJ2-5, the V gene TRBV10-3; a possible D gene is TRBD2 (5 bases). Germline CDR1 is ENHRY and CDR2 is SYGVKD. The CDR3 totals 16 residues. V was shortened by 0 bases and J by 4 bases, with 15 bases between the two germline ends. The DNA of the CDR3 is TGTGCCATCAGTGAGTCGCGTCAGTCAAGCGGAGAGACCCAGTACTTC. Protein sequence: CAISESRQSSGETQYF.

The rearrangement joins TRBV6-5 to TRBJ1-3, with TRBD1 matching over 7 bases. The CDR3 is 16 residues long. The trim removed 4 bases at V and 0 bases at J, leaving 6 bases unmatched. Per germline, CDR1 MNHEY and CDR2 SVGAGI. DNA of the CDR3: TGTGCCAGCAGTTCCGGGACAGTGTACTCTGGAAACACCATATATTTT. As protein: CASSSGTVYSGNTIYF.

The CDR3 sequence is CASSPQTGLGEKLFF. CDR3 in DNA: TGTGCCAGCAGCCCACAGACAGGGTTAGGCGAAAAACTGTTTTTT. The chain is built from TRBV7-9 and TRBJ1-4, with 7 bases lining up with TRBD1. V lost 5 bases and J lost 8; bases outside the gene matches: 11. The germline V gene encodes CDR1 SEHNR and CDR2 FQNEAQ (reference sequence). This CDR3 contains 15 residues.

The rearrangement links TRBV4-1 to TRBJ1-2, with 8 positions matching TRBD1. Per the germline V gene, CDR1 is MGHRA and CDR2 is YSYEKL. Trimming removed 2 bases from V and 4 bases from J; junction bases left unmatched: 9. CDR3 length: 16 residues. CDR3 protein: CASSQPRDRIGYGYTF. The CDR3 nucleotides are TGCGCCAGCAGCCAACCTCGGGACAGGATAGGCTATGGCTACACCTTC.

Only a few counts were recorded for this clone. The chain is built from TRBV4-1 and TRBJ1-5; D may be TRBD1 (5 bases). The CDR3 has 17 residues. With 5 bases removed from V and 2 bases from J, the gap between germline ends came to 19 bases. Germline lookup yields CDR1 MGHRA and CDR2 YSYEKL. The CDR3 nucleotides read TGCGCCAGCAGCTCCCGGGGGGGGAACGGTGGCAATCAGCCCCAGCATTTT. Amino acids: CASSSRGGNGGNQPQHF.

CDR3 DNA: TGTGCCAGCAGCTTAGCGCCACAGGGGGCGTTATTCCCTTACGAGCAGTACTTC. Translated, it gives CASSLAPQGALFPYEQYF. This sequence joins TRBV11-2 and TRBJ2-7; 9 positions match TRBD1. The CDR3 extends over 18 amino acids. J gave up 4 bases and V 1 base, and 14 bases lay outside the gene matches. Germline V CDR1 and CDR2: SGHAT, FQNNGV.

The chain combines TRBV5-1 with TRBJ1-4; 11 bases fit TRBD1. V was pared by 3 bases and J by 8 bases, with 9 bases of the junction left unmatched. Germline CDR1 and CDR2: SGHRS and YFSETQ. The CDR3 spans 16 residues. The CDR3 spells CASSWGTGGQGEKLFF. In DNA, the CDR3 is TGCGCCAGCAGCTGGGGGACAGGGGGTCAAGGAGAAAAACTGTTTTTT. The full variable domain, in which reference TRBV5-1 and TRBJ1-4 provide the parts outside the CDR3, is KAGVTQTPRYLIKTRGQQVTLSCSPISGHRSVSWYQQTPGQGLQFLFEYFSETQRNKGNFPGRFSGRQFSNSRSEMNVSTLELGDSALYLCASSWGTGGQGEKLFFGSGTQLSVL.

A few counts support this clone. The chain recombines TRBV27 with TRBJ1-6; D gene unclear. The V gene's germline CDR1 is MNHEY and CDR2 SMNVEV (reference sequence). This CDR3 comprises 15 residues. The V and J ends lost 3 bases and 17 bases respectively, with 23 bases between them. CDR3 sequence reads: CASSLVSPSLTRVHF. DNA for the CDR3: TGTGCCAGCAGTTTGGTTTCTCCTTCGCTCACTAGGGTCCACTTT.

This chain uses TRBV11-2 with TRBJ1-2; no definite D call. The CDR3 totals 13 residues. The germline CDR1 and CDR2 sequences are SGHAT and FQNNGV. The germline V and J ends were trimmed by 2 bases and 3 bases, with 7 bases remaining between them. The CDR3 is CASSLSFDYGYTF. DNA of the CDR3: TGTGCCAGCAGCTTAAGTTTTGACTATGGCTACACCTTC.

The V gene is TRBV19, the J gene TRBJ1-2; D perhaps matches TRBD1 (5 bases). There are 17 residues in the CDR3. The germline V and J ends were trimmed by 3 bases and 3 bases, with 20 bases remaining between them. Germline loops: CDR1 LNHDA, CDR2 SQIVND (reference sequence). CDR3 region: CASSMWDPRNLYYGYTF. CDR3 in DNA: TGTGCCAGTAGTATGTGGGACCCGCGAAACCTATACTATGGCTACACCTTC.

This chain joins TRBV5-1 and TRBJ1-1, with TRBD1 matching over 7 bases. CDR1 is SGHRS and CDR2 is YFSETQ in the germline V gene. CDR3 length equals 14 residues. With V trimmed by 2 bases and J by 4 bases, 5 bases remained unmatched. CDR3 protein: CASSFSRGTTEAFF. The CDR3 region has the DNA TGCGCCAGCAGCTTTTCCAGGGGGACCACTGAAGCTTTCTTT.

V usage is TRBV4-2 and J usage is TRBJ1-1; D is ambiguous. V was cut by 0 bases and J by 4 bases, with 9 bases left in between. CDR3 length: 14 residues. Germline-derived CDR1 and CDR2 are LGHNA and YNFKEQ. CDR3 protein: CASSQDPHGTEAFF. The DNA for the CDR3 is TGTGCCAGCAGCCAAGATCCCCATGGCACTGAAGCTTTCTTT.